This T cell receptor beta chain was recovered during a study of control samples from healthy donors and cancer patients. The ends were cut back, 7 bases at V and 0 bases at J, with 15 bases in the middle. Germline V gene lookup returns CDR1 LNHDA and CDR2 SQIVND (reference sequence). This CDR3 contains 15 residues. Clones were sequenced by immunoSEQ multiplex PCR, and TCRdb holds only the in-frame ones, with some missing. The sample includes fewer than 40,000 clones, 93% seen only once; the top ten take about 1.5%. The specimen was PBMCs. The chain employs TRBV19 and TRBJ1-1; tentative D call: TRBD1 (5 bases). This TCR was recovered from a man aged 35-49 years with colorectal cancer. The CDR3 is CASTLGFRVNTEAFF. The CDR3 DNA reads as TGTGCCAGTACCTTAGGGTTCAGGGTGAACACTGAAGCTTTCTTT.